The 5 T cell receptor beta chains in this list originate from one sample, sequenced in a study of beta chain features in type 1 diabetes. Reverse transcription of all isolated RNA meant that expressed TCRB transcripts were sequenced. Assay used: immunoSEQ multiplex PCR; TCRdb lists only in-frame clones, some missing. Of 250,000 or so clones in the sample, around a quarter were seen once. Sequencing was carried out using central memory CD4+ T cells from blood. Receptors were obtained from a man aged 25-45 years in good health.

The chain employs TRBV5-1 and TRBJ2-3; tentatively, D is TRBD2 (6 bases). Germline V lookup: CDR1 SGHRS, CDR2 YFSETQ. Trimming left V 0 bases short and J 6 bases short, with 17 bases between. The CDR3 length is 16 residues. CDR3 sequence reads: CASSLDGGEGWDTQYF. The CDR3 coding sequence is TGCGCCAGCAGCTTGGACGGCGGGGAAGGTTGGGATACGCAGTATTTT.

This clone was recorded a few times. The chain combines TRBV7-6 with TRBJ2-2; D is perhaps TRBD1 (5 bases). The CDR3 covers 15 residues. The germline CDR1 and CDR2 sequences are SGHVS and FNYEAQ. V was shortened by 0 bases and J by 1 base, with 6 bases between the two germline ends. In nucleotides, the CDR3 is TGTGCCAGCAGCTTAGCTACAGGGAACACCGGGGAGCTGTTTTTT. This gives the protein CASSLATGNTGELFF.

This chain connects TRBV5-1 to TRBJ2-5; D is perhaps TRBD2 (5 bases). The V end lost 4 bases, the J end lost 2 bases, and 9 bases lay between the germline ends. Germline CDR1 SGHRS, CDR2 YFSETQ. The CDR3 contains 13 residues. In nucleotides, the CDR3 is TGCGCCAGCAGCGGGAGTCTGCAAGAGACCCAGTACTTC. This translates into CASSGSLQETQYF. Using reference TRBV5-1 and TRBJ2-5 for the parts outside the CDR3, the full variable domain is KAGVTQTPRYLIKTRGQQVTLSCSPISGHRSVSWYQQTPGQGLQFLFEYFSETQRNKGNFPGRFSGRQFSNSRSEMNVSTLELGDSALYLCASSGSLQETQYFGPGTRLLVL.

Only a few counts were recorded for this clone. The chain employs TRBV6-6 and TRBJ2-1, with D hard to call. Per germline, CDR1 MNHNY and CDR2 SVGAGI (reference sequence). The V gene lost 9 bases and the J gene lost 3 bases, with 9 bases spanning the gap. The CDR3 is 12 amino acids. CDR3 DNA: TGTGCCAGTTTAAGCCTCTACAATGAGCAGTTCTTC. Its translation is CASLSLYNEQFF.

This clone occurred many times. The chain has TRBV18 and TRBJ2-7; 10 bases agree with TRBD2. Per germline, CDR1 KGHSH and CDR2 LQKENI. Losses at the gene ends were 3 bases for V and 6 bases for J; bases not matched to a gene: 11. This CDR3 comprises 16 residues. The CDR3 is CASSPLASGGAGEQYF. The CDR3 bases are TGTGCCAGCTCACCCTTAGCGAGCGGGGGGGCTGGCGAGCAGTACTTC.